Reported below is one T cell receptor beta chain. This clonotype was seen many times. This clone's antigen is unknown. No base quality values were provided; no much bigger clone lies one nucleotide off. Interpreted using the paper, the time point label stands for: pre-sensitization, week 0. The treatment or condition label, read with the paper, signifies: therapeutic diphenylcyclopropenone sensitization with weekly scalp DPC. At every patch-test visit, the blood draw took place before the patch test was put on. Eligible patients were aged 18 to 70, diagnosed with alopecia, deemed suitable for DPC therapy, and excluded if pregnant. Total RNA was extracted from unfractionated whole blood collected in Tempus Blood RNA tubes. The germline V gene supplies CDR1 KGHSH and CDR2 LQKENI. The germline V end is reduced by 4 bases and the J end by 3 bases; junction bases left unmatched: 5. The CDR3 sequence holds 15 residues, the cysteine and phenylalanine included. Solely the CDR3 DNA is kept, with 45 bases framed from the first base.

The sample comes from a study of human T cells and chemical hapten exposure (dated by TCRdb to the early 2020s). With regard to the full study: For sensitization, 2% DPC in acetone was applied to a 2 cm by 2 cm area of upper inner arm skin. The mostly female patient cohort included alopecia areata with under or over 50% scalp involvement, alopecia totalis and alopecia universalis. For TCR sequencing, blood came from 25 to 35 alopecia patients at anywhere from one to four time points (pre-sensitization, 2, 6 and 24 weeks). Throughout the roughly 23-week study period, patients were also given weekly therapeutic DPC doses on the scalp. This study followed changes in the peripheral blood TCR repertoire in vivo during primary and secondary sensitization of alopecia patients to the hapten diphenylcyclopropenone (DPC). Patient blood was sampled pre-sensitization (week 0) and at 2, 6 and about 24 weeks after DPC sensitization. The libraries were sequenced as a pool, and the TCR yield per sample differed mostly because of small variations in library volumes within the pool. Patch testing on the upper back used Finn chambers containing 0.01% DPC, with scoring done after 6 days according to International Contact Dermatitis Research Group standards. Paper-wide results and their limitations: Expanded TCRs formed significantly more large CDR3 similarity clusters than pre-sensitization or healthy control sets, consistent with antigen-driven responses. The number of PT1 expanded TCRs positively correlated with patch test score, significant at thresholds 8, 16 and 32 but not 4. DPC sensitization did not change how many TCRs were above 1 in 1000 frequency, and no evidence was found of alterations in global repertoire structure. All patients had alopecia, a presumed autoimmune disease, so their immune response might differ from that of healthy individuals. Repeated subsampling changed both the strength of the expansion versus patch-test correlation and the threshold at which that correlation became significant.

Receptor amplification or capture employed RACE. The sequencing machine was a NextSeq 500. During library preparation, unique molecular identifiers were attached to individual cDNA molecules so that TCRs could be counted in a quantitative, reproducible way. Each blood RNA sample was used to sequence both TCR alpha and TCR beta chains. Concerning the study's data processing: The median number of TCRs per sample was around 96,000, ranging from about 23,224 to 690,600. V, J and CDR3 annotation of the TCR reads was performed with the Decombinator software suite. For the PS versus PT1 abundance plots, all samples were subsampled to the same number of TCRs (28,000). Expanded TCRs were defined as absent before sensitization and observed at least eight times at the 2-week time point. TCRdb's own reprocessing of the public reads used fastp at Q25 and MiXCR and kept productive beta chains. Every CDR3 protein is listed once, alongside the most common genes and DNA of its rows. None of the V and J calls come from the authors' own analysis; TCRdb made them. The sample table lists 100,000 to 150,000 distinct CDR3 sequences, about 14% of them with a count of one. The top ten hold 2.8% of the sample.

The clonotype was recovered from a young woman with alopecia areata. Some clones in this sample may be carry-over from other donors' samples. Sequenced here: whole blood, sampled in connection with sensitization to the hapten diphenylcyclopropenone (DPC). The chain couples TRBV18 to TRBJ2-3, with 9 middle bases fitting TRBD1. The nucleotide sequence is given as TGTGCCAGCTCACTCGGACAGGGGAGTACAGATACGCAGTATTTT. It translates as CASSLGQGSTDTQYF. Where the CDR3 stops, the reference TRBV18 and TRBJ2-3 genes take over; the full variable domain is NAGVMQNPRHLVRRRGQEARLRCSPMKGHSHVYWYRQLPEEGLKFMVYLQKENIIDESGMPKERFSAEFPKEGPSILRIQQVVRGDSAAYFCASSLGQGSTDTQYFGPGTRLTVL.